The present entry profiles one TCR beta chain with its context. This entry is derived from a study of blood T cell repertoires in COVID-19. After removal of 0 bases from V and 1 base from J, the junction contained 14 bases not matched to a gene. Germline V gives CDR1 SGHRS, CDR2 YFSETQ. The CDR3 loop spans 19 amino acids. Measured with immunoSEQ multiplex PCR; TCRdb has only the in-frame clones, and not every one. The data hold 90,000 to 130,000 clones, with approximately 65% observed a single time. V is TRBV5-1 and J is TRBJ2-3; 7 bases are a match to TRBD1. Sequenced: peripheral blood. The TCR comes from a woman in her fifties or sixties with acute or convalescent COVID-19. The CDR3 sequence is CASSLDKGQELLRTDTQYF. The CDR3 DNA sequence: TGCGCCAGCAGCTTGGACAAAGGACAGGAGCTTCTTCGCACAGATACGCAGTATTTT.